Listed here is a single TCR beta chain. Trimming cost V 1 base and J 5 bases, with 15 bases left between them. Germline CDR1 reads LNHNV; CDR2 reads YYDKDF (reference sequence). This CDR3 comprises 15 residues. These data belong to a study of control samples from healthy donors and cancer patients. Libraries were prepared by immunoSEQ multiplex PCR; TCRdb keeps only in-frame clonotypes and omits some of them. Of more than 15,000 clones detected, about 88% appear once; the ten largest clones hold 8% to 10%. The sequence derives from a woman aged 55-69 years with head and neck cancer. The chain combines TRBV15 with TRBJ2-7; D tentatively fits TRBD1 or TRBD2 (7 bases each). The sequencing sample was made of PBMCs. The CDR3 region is CATSRGQGGGNEQYF. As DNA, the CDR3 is TGTGCCACCAGCAGAGGACAGGGAGGGGGGAACGAGCAGTACTTC. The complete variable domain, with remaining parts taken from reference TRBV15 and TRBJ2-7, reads DAMVIQNPRYQVTQFGKPVTLSCSQTLNHNVMYWYQQKSSQAPKLLFHYYDKDFNNEADTPDNFQSRRPNTSFCFLDIRSPGLGDTAMYLCATSRGQGGGNEQYFGPGTRLTVT.